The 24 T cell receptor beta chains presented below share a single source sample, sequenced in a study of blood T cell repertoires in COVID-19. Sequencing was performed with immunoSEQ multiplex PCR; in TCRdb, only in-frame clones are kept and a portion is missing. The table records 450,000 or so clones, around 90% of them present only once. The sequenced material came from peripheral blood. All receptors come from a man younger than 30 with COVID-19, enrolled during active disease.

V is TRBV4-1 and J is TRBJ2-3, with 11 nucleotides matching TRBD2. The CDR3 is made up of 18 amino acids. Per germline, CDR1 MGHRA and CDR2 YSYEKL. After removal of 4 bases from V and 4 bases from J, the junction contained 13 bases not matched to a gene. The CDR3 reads CASSPPRGIAGGPDTQYF. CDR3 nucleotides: TGCGCCAGCAGCCCCCCGAGGGGGATAGCGGGAGGGCCAGATACGCAGTATTTT.

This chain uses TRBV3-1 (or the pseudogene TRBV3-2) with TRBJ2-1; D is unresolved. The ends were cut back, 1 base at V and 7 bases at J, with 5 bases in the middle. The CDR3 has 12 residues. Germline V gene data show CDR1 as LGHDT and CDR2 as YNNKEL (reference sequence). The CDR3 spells CASSQAFNEQFF. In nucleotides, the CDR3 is TGTGCCAGCAGCCAAGCATTTAATGAGCAGTTCTTC.

For the CDR3, the DNA is TGTGCCAGCATGTCGGGAGCCGGAGAGACCCAGTACTTC. This encodes CASMSGAGETQYF. The gene calls are TRBV2 and TRBJ2-5; D possibly corresponds to TRBD2 (6 bases). The CDR3 is 13 amino acids. The germline CDR1 and CDR2 sequences are SNHLY and FYNNEI. V lost 7 bases and J lost 4, with 13 bases in between.

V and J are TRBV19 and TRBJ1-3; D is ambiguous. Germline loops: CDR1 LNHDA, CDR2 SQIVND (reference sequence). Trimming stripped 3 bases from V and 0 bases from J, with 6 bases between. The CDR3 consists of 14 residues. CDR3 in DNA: TGTGCCAGTAGTATTGGGCTCTCTGGAAACACCATATATTTT. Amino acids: CASSIGLSGNTIYF.

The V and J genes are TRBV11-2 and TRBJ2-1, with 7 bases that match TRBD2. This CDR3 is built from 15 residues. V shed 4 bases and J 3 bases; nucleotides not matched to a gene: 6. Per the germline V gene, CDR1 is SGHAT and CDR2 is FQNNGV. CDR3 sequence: CASSSGGTNYNEQFF. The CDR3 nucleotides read TGTGCCAGCAGCTCCGGGGGGACTAACTACAATGAGCAGTTCTTC. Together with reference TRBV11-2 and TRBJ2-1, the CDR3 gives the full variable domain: EAGVAQSPRYKIIEKRQSVAFWCNPISGHATLYWYQQILGQGPKLLIQFQNNGVVDDSQLPKDRFSAERLKGVDSTLKIQPAKLEDSAVYLCASSSGGTNYNEQFFGPGTRLTVL.

The CDR3 region is CASSPAGSSYNEQFF. CDR3 DNA sequence: TGTGCCAGCAGCCCCGCGGGTAGCTCCTACAATGAGCAGTTCTTC. The chain links TRBV13 to TRBJ2-1, with D possibly matching TRBD2 (5 bases). The CDR3 extends over 15 amino acids. V lost 5 bases and J lost 0, with 11 bases in between. Looked up from germline, CDR1 is PRHDT and CDR2 is FYEKMQ (reference sequence). The entire variable domain, with the rest obtained from reference TRBV13 and TRBJ2-1, is as follows: AAGVIQSPRHLIKEKRETATLKCYPIPRHDTVYWYQQGPGQDPQFLISFYEKMQSDKGSIPDRFSAQQFSDYHSELNMSSLELGDSALYFCASSPAGSSYNEQFFGPGTRLTVL.

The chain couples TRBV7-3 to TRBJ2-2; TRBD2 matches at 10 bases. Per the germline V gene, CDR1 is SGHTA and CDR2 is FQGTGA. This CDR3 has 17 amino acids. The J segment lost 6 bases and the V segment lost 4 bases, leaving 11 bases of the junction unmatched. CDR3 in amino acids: CASSSNWGAGGPGELFF. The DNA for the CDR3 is TGTGCCAGCAGCTCAAACTGGGGAGCGGGAGGGCCCGGGGAGCTGTTTTTT. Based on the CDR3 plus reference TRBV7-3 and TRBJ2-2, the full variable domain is GAGVSQTPSNKVTEKGKYVELRCDPISGHTALYWYRQSLGQGPEFLIYFQGTGAADDSGLPNDRFFAVRPEGSVSTLKIQRTERGDSAVYLCASSSNWGAGGPGELFFGEGSRLTVL.

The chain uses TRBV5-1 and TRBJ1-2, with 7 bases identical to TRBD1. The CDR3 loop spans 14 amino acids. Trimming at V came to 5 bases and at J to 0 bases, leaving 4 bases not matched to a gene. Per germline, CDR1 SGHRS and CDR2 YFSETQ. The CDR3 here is CASRGTVTNYGYTF. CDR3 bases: TGCGCCAGCAGAGGGACAGTTACTAACTATGGCTACACCTTC. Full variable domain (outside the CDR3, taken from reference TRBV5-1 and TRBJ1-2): KAGVTQTPRYLIKTRGQQVTLSCSPISGHRSVSWYQQTPGQGLQFLFEYFSETQRNKGNFPGRFSGRQFSNSRSEMNVSTLELGDSALYLCASRGTVTNYGYTFGSGTRLTVV.

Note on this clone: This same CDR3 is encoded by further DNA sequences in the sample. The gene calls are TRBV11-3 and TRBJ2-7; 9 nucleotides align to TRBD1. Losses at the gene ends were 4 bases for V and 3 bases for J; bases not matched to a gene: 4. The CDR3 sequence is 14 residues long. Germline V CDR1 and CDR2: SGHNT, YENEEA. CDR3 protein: CASSSDRGRYEQYF. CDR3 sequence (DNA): TGTGCCAGCAGCTCGGACAGGGGACGCTACGAGCAGTACTTC.

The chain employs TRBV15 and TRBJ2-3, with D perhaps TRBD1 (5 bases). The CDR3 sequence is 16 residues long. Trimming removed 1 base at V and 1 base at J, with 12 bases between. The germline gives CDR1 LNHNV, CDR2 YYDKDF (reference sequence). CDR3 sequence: CATSRATRVGTDTQYF. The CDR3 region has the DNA TGTGCCACCAGCAGAGCGACCAGGGTGGGCACAGATACGCAGTATTTT. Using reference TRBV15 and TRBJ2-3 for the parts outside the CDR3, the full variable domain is DAMVIQNPRYQVTQFGKPVTLSCSQTLNHNVMYWYQQKSSQAPKLLFHYYDKDFNNEADTPDNFQSRRPNTSFCFLDIRSPGLGDTAMYLCATSRATRVGTDTQYFGPGTRLTVL.

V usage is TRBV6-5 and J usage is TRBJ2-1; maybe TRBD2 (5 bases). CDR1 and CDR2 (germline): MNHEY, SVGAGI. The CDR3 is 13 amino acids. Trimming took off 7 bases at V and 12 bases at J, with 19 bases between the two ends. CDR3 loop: CASNILGERAQFF. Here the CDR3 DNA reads TGTGCCAGCAACATCCTTGGGGAGAGAGCGCAGTTCTTC.

In nucleotides, the CDR3 is TGTGCCAGCAGCCCCGCCGCTAGCGGGGGGCCGGAGACCCAGTACTTC. This encodes CASSPAASGGPETQYF. The V gene is TRBV7-9, the J gene TRBJ2-5, with TRBD2 matching over 11 bases. The V and J ends lost 5 bases and 5 bases, in that order; junction bases with no gene match: 10. The CDR3 extends over 16 amino acids. Germline V CDR1 and CDR2: SEHNR, FQNEAQ (reference sequence).

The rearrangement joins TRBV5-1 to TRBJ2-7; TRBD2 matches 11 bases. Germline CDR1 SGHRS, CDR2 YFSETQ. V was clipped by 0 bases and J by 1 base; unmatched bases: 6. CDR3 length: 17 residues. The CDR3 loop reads CASSLGGSSGRSYEQYF. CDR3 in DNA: TGCGCCAGCAGCTTGGGGGGATCTAGCGGGAGGTCCTACGAGCAGTACTTC.

In DNA, the CDR3 is TGTGCCATCAGTGAGTCGACAGGCGGCTCCTACGAGCAGTACTTC. Translation: CAISESTGGSYEQYF. The rearrangement links TRBV10-3 to TRBJ2-7; perhaps TRBD1 as D (6 bases). The CDR3 loop spans 15 amino acids. CDR1 ENHRY and CDR2 SYGVKD come from the germline V gene. V lost 0 bases to trimming and J lost 0 bases, with 9 bases between them.

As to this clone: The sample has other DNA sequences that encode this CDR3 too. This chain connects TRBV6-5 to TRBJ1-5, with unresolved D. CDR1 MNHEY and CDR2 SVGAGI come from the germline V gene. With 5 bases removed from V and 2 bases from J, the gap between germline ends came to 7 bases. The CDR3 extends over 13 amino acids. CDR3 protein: CASSRGGNQPQHF. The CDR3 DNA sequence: TGTGCCAGCAGTCGAGGTGGCAATCAGCCCCAGCATTTT.

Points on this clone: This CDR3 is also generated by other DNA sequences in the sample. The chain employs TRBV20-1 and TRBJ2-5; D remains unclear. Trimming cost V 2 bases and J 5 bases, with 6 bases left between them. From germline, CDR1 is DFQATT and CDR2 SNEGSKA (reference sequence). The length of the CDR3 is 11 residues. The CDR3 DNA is TGCAGTGCTAGAATCCGGGAGACCCAGTACTTC. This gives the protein CSARIRETQYF.

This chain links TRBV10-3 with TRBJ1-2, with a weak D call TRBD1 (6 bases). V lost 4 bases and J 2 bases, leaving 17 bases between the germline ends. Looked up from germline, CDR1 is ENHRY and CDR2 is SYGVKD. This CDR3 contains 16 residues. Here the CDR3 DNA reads TGTGCCATCAGTGCCGTGGGGGGGGGCCCAAACTATGGCTACACCTTC. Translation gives CAISAVGGGPNYGYTF.

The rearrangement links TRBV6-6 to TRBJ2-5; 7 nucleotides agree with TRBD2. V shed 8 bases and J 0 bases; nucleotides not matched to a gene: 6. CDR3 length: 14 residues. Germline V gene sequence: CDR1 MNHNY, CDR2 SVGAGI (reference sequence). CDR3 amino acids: CASSPLADQETQYF. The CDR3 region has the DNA TGTGCCAGCTCCCCGCTAGCGGACCAAGAGACCCAGTACTTC.

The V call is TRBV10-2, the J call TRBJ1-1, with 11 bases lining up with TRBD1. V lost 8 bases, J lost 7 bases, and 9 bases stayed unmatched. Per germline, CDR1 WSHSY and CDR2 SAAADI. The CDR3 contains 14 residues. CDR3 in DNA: TGCGCCAGCGGAGGACAGGGGGCGCGGGTTGAAGCTTTCTTT. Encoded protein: CASGGQGARVEAFF.

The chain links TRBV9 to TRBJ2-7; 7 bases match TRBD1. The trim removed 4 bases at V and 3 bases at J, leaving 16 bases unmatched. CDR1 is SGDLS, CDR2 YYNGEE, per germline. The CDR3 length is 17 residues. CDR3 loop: CASSPQDGTEGDYEQYF. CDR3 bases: TGTGCCAGCAGCCCCCAAGACGGGACAGAAGGGGACTACGAGCAGTACTTC.

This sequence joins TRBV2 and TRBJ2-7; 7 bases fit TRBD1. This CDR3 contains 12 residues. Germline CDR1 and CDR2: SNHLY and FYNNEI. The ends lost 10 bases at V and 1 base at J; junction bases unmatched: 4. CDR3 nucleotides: TGTGCCACTAAGACAGGGTCCTACGAGCAGTACTTC. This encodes CATKTGSYEQYF.

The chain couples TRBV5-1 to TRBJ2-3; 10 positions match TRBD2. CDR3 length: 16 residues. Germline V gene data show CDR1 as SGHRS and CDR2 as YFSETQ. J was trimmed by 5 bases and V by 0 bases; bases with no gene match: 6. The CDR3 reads CASSLVSSGSLDTQYF. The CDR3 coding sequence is TGCGCCAGCAGCTTGGTCTCTAGCGGGAGTCTAGATACGCAGTATTTT.

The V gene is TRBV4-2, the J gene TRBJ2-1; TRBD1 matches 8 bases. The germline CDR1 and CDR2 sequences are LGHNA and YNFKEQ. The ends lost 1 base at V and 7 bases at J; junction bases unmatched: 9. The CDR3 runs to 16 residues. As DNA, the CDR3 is TGTGCCAGCAGCCAAGGGACTATTACAGGGGGAAATGAGCAGTTCTTC. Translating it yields CASSQGTITGGNEQFF.

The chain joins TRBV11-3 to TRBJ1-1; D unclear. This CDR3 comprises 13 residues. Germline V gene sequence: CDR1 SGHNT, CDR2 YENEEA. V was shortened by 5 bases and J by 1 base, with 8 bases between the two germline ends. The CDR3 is CASSTRGNTEAFF. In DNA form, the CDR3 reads TGTGCCAGCAGCACTAGAGGGAACACTGAAGCTTTCTTT.